This T cell receptor beta chain was obtained from a study of blood T cell repertoires in COVID-19. Study-wide background: Some COVID-19 samples were acute and others convalescent; all came from the United States, Italy and Spain.

A Seattle source enrolled patients during active infection and followed them longitudinally. Profiled with immunoSEQ multiplex PCR; TCRdb holds only in-frame clones, not every one. This sample yields under 250,000 clones, of which approximately 90% are seen a single time; over 15% belongs to the top ten. This clonotype was sampled from a man between 50 and 59 years old with COVID-19, enrolled during active disease. Sequenced input: peripheral blood.

The CDR3 DNA sequence: TGTGCCAGCAGTTCAACAGGGGGCTTAGGTGAAAAACTGTTTTTT. Its protein is CASSSTGGLGEKLFF. The rearrangement links TRBV28 to TRBJ1-4; 9 bases match TRBD1. After removal of 4 bases from V and 7 bases from J, the junction contained 7 bases not matched to a gene. CDR3 size: 15 residues. The germline V gene encodes CDR1 MDHEN and CDR2 SYDVKM.